This T cell receptor (beta chain) derives from a study of T cell responses to AZD1222 COVID-19 vaccine. The study, taken as a whole, reports: Just a handful of people given AZD1222 tested seropositive at baseline. A rise in Spike-specific TCR breadth and depth followed two AZD1222 doses.

Turning to this clone: The antigen is unknown. Additional DNA sequences in this sample encode the identical CDR3.

The data were produced by immunoSEQ multiplex PCR, yet TCRdb's version contains in-frame clones alone and is incomplete. The repertoire has fewer than 150,000 clones, under 95% of them found once; the top ten carry 5.1%. The TCR sequence derives from an adult in good health. Material: peripheral blood, obtained on day 0 of AZD1222 vaccination.

This CDR3 is CATLAGEGNEQFF. Written as DNA, the CDR3 is TGTGCCACCCTAGCGGGAGAGGGTAATGAGCAGTTCTTC. The chain is built from TRBV10-3 and TRBJ2-1; 10 bases line up with TRBD2. Germline V CDR1 and CDR2: ENHRY, SYGVKD. The junction had 7 bases not matched to a gene; V was cut back by 10 bases and J by 7 bases. The CDR3 spans 13 residues.